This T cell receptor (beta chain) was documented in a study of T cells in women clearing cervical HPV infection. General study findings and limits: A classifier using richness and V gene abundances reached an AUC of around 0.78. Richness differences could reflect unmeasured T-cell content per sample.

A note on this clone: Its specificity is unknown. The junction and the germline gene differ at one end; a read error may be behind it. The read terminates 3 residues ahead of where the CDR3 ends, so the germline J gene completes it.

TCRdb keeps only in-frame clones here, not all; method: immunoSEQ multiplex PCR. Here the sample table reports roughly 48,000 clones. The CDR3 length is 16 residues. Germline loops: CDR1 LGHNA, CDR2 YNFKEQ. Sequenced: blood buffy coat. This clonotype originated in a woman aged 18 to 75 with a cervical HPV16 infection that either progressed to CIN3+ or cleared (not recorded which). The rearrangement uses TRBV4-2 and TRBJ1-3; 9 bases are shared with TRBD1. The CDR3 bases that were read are TGCGCCAGCAGCCGGGGACAGGGAACGGCGGGAAACACC. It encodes CASSRGQGTAGNT. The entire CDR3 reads CASSRGQGTAGNTIYF.